This T cell receptor (beta chain) was captured in a study of blood T cell repertoires in COVID-19. Overall study context: Specimens from acute and convalescent COVID-19 originated in the United States, Italy and Spain. T cells, B-cell-depleted T cells, or PBMCs supplied cDNA or gDNA.

The CDR3 length is 16 residues. Germline loops: CDR1 SGHNT, CDR2 YYREEE (reference sequence). V was clipped by 6 bases and J by 0 bases; unmatched bases: 4. As handled by the study authors: Reference gene primer amplification in the assay estimated nucleated cell counts. TCRdb keeps only in-frame clones here, not all; method: immunoSEQ multiplex PCR. That table is the source of V, J and clone size, and D and trimming were worked out from the DNA. The table has roughly 140,000 clones, almost 90% seen once. The clonotype comes from a man in his forties or fifties with active or convalescent COVID-19. This rearrangement joins TRBV5-4 to TRBJ2-1, with 12 bases matching TRBD2. Material: peripheral blood. The CDR3 coding sequence is TGTGCCAGCACCAAGACTAGCGGGAGCTCCTACAATGAGCAGTTCTTC. Protein product: CASTKTSGSSYNEQFF.